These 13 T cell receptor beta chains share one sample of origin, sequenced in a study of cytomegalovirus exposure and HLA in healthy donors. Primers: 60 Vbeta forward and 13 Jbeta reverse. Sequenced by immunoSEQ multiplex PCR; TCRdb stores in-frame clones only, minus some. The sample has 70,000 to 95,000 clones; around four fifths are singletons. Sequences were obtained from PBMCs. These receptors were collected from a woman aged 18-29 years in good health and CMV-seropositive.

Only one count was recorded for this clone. The CDR3 spells CASSQLQGLYGYTF. The CDR3 DNA follows: TGCGCCAGCAGCCAATTACAGGGTCTCTATGGCTACACCTTC. J is TRBJ1-2 and V is TRBV4-1, with a possible D match to TRBD1 (6 bases). The CDR3 runs 14 residues. The germline gives CDR1 MGHRA, CDR2 YSYEKL. V was trimmed by 2 bases and J by 4 bases, leaving 11 bases between them.

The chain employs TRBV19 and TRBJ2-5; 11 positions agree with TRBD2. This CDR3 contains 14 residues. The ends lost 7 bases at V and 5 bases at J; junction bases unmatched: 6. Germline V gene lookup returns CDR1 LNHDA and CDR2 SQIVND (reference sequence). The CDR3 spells CASKVGTSGETQYF. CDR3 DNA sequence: TGTGCCAGTAAAGTCGGGACTAGCGGTGAGACCCAGTACTTC.

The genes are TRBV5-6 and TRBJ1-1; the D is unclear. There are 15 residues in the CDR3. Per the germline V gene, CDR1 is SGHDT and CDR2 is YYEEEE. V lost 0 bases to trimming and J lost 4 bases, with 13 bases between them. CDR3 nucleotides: TGTGCCAGCAGCTTGGTTCAGACTTCGAGCACTGAAGCTTTCTTT. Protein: CASSLVQTSSTEAFF.

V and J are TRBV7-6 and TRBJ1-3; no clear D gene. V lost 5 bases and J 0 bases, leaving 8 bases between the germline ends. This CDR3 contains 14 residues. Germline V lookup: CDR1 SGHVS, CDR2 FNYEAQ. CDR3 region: CASSPYNSGNTIYF. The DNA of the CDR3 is TGTGCCAGCAGCCCGTACAACTCTGGAAACACCATATATTTT.

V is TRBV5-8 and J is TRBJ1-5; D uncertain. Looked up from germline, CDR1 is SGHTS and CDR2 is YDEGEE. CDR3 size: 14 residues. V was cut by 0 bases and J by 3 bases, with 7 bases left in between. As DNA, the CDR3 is TGTGCCAGCAGCTTGGGGAGCGTCAATCAGCCCCAGCATTTT. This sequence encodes CASSLGSVNQPQHF.

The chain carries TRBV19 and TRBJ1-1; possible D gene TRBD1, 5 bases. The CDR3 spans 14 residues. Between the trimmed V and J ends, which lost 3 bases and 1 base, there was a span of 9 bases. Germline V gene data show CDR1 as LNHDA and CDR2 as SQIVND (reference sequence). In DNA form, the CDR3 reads TGTGCCAGTAGTATTAGGGGCAGGAACACTGAAGCTTTCTTT. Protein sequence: CASSIRGRNTEAFF.

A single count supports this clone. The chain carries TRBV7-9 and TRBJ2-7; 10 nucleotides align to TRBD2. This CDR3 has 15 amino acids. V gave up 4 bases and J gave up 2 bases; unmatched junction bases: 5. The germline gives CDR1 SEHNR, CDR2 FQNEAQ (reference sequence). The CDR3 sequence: CASSYTTSGTYEQYF. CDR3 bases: TGTGCCAGCAGCTATACCACTAGCGGGACCTACGAGCAGTACTTC.

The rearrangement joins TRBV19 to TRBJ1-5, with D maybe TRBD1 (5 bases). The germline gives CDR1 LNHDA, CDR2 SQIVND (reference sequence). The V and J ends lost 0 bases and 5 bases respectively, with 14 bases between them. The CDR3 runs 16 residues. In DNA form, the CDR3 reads TGTGCCAGTAGTATAGACCCCGGCAGGGATGATCAGCCCCAGCATTTT. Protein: CASSIDPGRDDQPQHF.

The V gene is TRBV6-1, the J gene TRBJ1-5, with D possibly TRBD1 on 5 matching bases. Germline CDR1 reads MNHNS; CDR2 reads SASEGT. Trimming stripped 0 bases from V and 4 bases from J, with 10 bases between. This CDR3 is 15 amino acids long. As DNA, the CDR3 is TGTGCCAGCAGTGAAGCCCCCAGGGCTAATCAGCCCCAGCATTTT. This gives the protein CASSEAPRANQPQHF.

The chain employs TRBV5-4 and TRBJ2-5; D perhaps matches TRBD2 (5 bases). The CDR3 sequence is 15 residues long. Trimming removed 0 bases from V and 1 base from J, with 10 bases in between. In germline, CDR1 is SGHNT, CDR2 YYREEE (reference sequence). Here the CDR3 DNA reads TGTGCCAGCAGCTTGGCTTTGGCGGGCCAAGAGACCCAGTACTTC. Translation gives CASSLALAGQETQYF.

CDR3 coding DNA: TGTGCCAGCAGCCCGGCGGGGGAGACCCAGTACTTC. Protein sequence: CASSPAGETQYF. The rearrangement joins TRBV9 to TRBJ2-5, with D possibly TRBD2 on 6 matching bases. Between the trimmed V and J ends, which lost 4 bases and 5 bases, there was a span of 9 bases. Per the germline V gene, CDR1 is SGDLS and CDR2 is YYNGEE. The CDR3 runs to 12 residues.

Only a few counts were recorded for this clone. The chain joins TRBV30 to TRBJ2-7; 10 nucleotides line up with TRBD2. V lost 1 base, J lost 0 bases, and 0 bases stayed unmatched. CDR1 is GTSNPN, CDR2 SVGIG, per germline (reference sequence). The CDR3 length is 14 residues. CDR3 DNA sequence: TGTGCCTGGAGTGCTAGCGGGAGCTCCTACGAGCAGTACTTC. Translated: CAWSASGSSYEQYF.

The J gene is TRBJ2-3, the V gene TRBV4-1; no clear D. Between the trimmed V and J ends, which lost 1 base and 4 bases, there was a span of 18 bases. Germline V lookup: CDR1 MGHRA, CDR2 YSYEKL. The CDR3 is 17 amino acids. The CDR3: CASSQVPYVVTPDTQYF. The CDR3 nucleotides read TGCGCCAGCAGCCAAGTCCCCTATGTAGTTACTCCAGATACGCAGTATTTT.